Below are 11 T cell receptor beta chains sequenced from a single sample in a study of blood T cell repertoires in COVID-19. Assay used: immunoSEQ multiplex PCR; TCRdb lists only in-frame clones, some missing. In the table there are 200,000 to 250,000 clones, about four fifths of which are singletons. The sequencing input was peripheral blood. These receptors came from a woman older than 75 with COVID-19, enrolled during active disease.

CDR3 residues: CASTKQDRLNEKLFF. The CDR3 region has the DNA TGTGCCAGCACCAAACAGGACCGACTTAATGAAAAACTGTTTTTT. This chain uses TRBV6-6 with TRBJ1-4; D might be TRBD1 (5 bases). The CDR3 is made up of 15 amino acids. Germline CDR1 reads MNHNY; CDR2 reads SVGAGI (reference sequence). V gave up 7 bases and J gave up 4 bases, with 16 bases separating them.

The chain has TRBV28 and TRBJ1-1; possibly TRBD1 for D (5 bases). Trimming took 3 bases from V and 3 from J, leaving 17 bases between them. CDR3 length: 16 amino acids. In germline, CDR1 is MDHEN, CDR2 SYDVKM. The CDR3 region is CASSFSQGSSDTEAFF. For the CDR3, the DNA is TGTGCCAGCAGTTTCTCTCAGGGAAGTAGTGACACTGAAGCTTTCTTT.

V usage is TRBV6-2 or TRBV6-3 and J usage is TRBJ1-4; 7 bases agree with TRBD1. Germline lookup yields CDR1 MNHEY and CDR2 SVGEGT. V lost 4 bases to trimming and J lost 8 bases; unmatched junction nucleotides: 10. The length of the CDR3 is 15 residues. As DNA, the CDR3 is TGTGCCAGCAGTTCCGGGACAGTTCCCAAAGAAAAACTGTTTTTT. It is translated as CASSSGTVPKEKLFF.

The chain uses TRBV5-1 and TRBJ2-7, with TRBD2 matching 9 bases. The CDR3 spans 15 residues. The germline V gene has CDR1 SGHRS and CDR2 YFSETQ. With V trimmed by 4 bases and J by 3 bases, 8 bases remained unmatched. CDR3 amino acids: CASSLTPSGNYEQYF. In DNA form, the CDR3 reads TGCGCCAGCAGCCTTACCCCTAGCGGGAACTACGAGCAGTACTTC.

Only one count was recorded for this clone. Other DNA sequences of this sample code for an identical CDR3. V gene TRBV15 combines with J gene TRBJ2-5; maybe TRBD2 (5 bases). Looked up from germline, CDR1 is LNHNV and CDR2 is YYDKDF (reference sequence). The CDR3 is 13 amino acids. Between the trimmed V and J ends, which lost 1 base and 4 bases, there was a span of 7 bases. Here the CDR3 DNA reads TGTGCCACCAGCAGAGGAGGAGGAGAGACCCAGTACTTC. It encodes CATSRGGGETQYF.

V and J are TRBV6-5 and TRBJ2-1, with D perhaps TRBD2 (5 bases). V gave up 5 bases and J gave up 0 bases, with 11 bases separating them. The CDR3 has 15 amino acids. Per the germline V gene, CDR1 is MNHEY and CDR2 is SVGAGI. The chain's CDR3 is CASSRTFYSYNEQFF. CDR3 sequence (DNA): TGTGCCAGCAGTCGGACTTTTTACTCCTACAATGAGCAGTTCTTC.

The chain uses TRBV5-1 and TRBJ1-1; 9 bases fit TRBD1. The CDR3 is 15 residues long. Per germline, CDR1 SGHRS and CDR2 YFSETQ. The V segment lost 0 bases and the J segment 4 bases; nucleotides outside the gene matches: 4. The CDR3 nucleotides read TGCGCCAGCAGCTTGGGGGACAGGGAAGGCACTGAAGCTTTCTTT. Amino acids: CASSLGDREGTEAFF.

The chain joins TRBV20-1 to TRBJ2-5; D is unclear. Germline V gene lookup returns CDR1 DFQATT and CDR2 SNEGSKA (reference sequence). The CDR3 has 11 amino acids. The germline V and J ends were trimmed by 1 base and 7 bases, with 7 bases remaining between them. DNA for the CDR3: TGCAGTGCTAGAGGAGAGGTGACCCAGTACTTC. Its translation: CSARGEVTQYF.

The chain recombines TRBV18 with TRBJ1-2, with TRBD1 as a possible D gene (5 bases). V was pared by 4 bases and J by 6 bases, with 9 bases between. This CDR3 is built from 12 residues. Per the germline V gene, CDR1 is KGHSH and CDR2 is LQKENI. As DNA, the CDR3 is TGTGCCAGCTCACAAACGGGGGATGGCTACACCTTC. Translating it yields CASSQTGDGYTF.

V is TRBV7-8 and J is TRBJ1-6, with D unresolved. Germline loops: CDR1 SGHVS, CDR2 FQNEAQ. V shed 3 bases and J shed 7 bases, with 13 bases lying between them. The CDR3 is 15 amino acids. DNA for the CDR3: TGTGCCAGCAGCTTGTCCAGGCCTGTAAATTCACCCCTCCACTTT. It encodes CASSLSRPVNSPLHF.

This rearrangement joins TRBV24-1 to TRBJ2-2; D unclear. Germline V lookup: CDR1 KGHDR, CDR2 SFDVKD. V was pared by 7 bases and J by 4 bases, with 6 bases between. This CDR3 contains 12 residues. The chain's CDR3 is CATSHSTGELFF. CDR3 coding DNA: TGTGCCACCAGCCACAGCACCGGGGAGCTGTTTTTT.